This TCR beta chain was found in a study of blood T cell repertoires in COVID-19. Looking at the study overall: Samples of COVID-19 (acute and convalescent) were obtained from the United States, Italy and Spain. PBMCs, B-cell-depleted T cells, or T cells provided the cDNA or gDNA that made up the material.

Authors' methods: From reference gene primer amplification, estimates of nucleated cell counts were derived. Measured with immunoSEQ multiplex PCR; TCRdb has only the in-frame clones, and not every one. That table gives V, J and clone size, and the DNA gave D and trimming. The table lists some 180,000 clones, 75% to 85% of them singletons. This clone was detected a few times. Enrollment of patients from Seattle took place during active infection, with longitudinal follow-up. Germline values: CDR1 LGHDT, CDR2 YNNKEL (reference sequence). This CDR3 has 13 residues. Trimming shortened V by 1 base and J by 5 bases, and 8 bases separated the two germline ends.

The chain recombines TRBV3-1 (or the pseudogene TRBV3-2) with TRBJ1-2, with D tentatively TRBD1 (5 bases). Sequencing used peripheral blood. This TCR came from a woman aged 40 to 50 with COVID-19, enrolled during active disease. CDR3 bases: TGTGCCAGCAGCCAAGTGGGGGGGTATGGCTACACCTTC. Encoded protein: CASSQVGGYGYTF.